This is a list of T cell receptor beta chains from one sample in a study of blood T cell dynamics during melanoma immunotherapy. Using immunoSEQ multiplex PCR, the repertoire was profiled, and TCRdb retains in-frame clones only, with some absent. The sample comprises approximately 6,000 clones, about 85% of which are singletons, and roughly 3.5% rests with the top ten. The sample was blood, taken from a patient treated with checkpoint blockade. The origin of the receptors is a human donor with melanoma. Both conserved end residues are trimmed from each CDR3.

j_call | v_call | cdr3_aa
TRBJ1-3 | TRBV5-1 | ASSRDPSSGNTIY
TRBJ1-2 | TRBV6-1 | ASSKTRGLEYGYT
TRBJ2-5 | TRBV7-2 | ASSPSPQTQY
TRBJ1-3 | TRBV10-2 | ASSRDTFNTIY
TRBJ1-4 | TRBV27 | ASSLRPPRGHDEKLF
TRBJ2-1 | TRBV5-4 | ASSFALLAGASYNEQF
TRBJ2-4 | TRBV28 | ASSFLAGAKNIQY
TRBJ2-3 | TRBV7-9 | ASSLLAGGLTDTQY
TRBJ2-7 | TRBV18 | ASSRGLAGFIEQY
TRBJ2-2 | TRBV5-4 | ASSLDREFSGELF
TRBJ2-3 | TRBV9 | ASSLSSGAADTQY
TRBJ1-1 | TRBV6-4 | ASRQGRNTEAF
TRBJ1-1 | TRBV10-3 | AISGLYGGTEAF
TRBJ2-1 | TRBV7-8 | ASSSGQGDYNEQF
TRBJ2-3 | TRBV19 | ATFDRLRPTTQY
TRBJ1-1 | TRBV5-1 | ASSLDGVVNTEAF
TRBJ2-7 | TRBV5-1 | ASSLGLYGYEQY
TRBJ2-3 | TRBV18 | ASSPPSGGADTQY
TRBJ1-2 | TRBV29-1 | SVEDIGGVGYT
TRBJ2-6 | TRBV28 | ASYSGANVLT
TRBJ1-3 | TRBV15 | ATSRDRGDRPSGNTIY
TRBJ1-1 | TRBV18 | ASSLSQGNTEAF
TRBJ1-6 | TRBV6-6 | ASSWGRDSPLH
TRBJ1-2 | TRBV30 | AWTGTGTDGYT
TRBJ2-1 | TRBV15 | ATSGGRVDREQF
TRBJ2-3 | TRBV7-3 | ASSPGTSLY
TRBJ2-3 | TRBV18 | ASSVRQGATDTQY
TRBJ1-3 | TRBV6-1 | ASSELPYPGNTIY
TRBJ1-4 | TRBV19 | ASSDQGSEKLF
TRBJ1-2 | TRBV19 | ASSRQGNAGGYT
TRBJ2-7 | TRBV7-7 | ASSPVNGYEQY
TRBJ2-1 | TRBV15 | ATNPTGLYNEQF
TRBJ2-7 | TRBV28 | ASSFASRTYEQY
TRBJ2-1 | TRBV25-1 | ASSSPRATGPSYNEQF
TRBJ1-1 | TRBV7-8 | ASSYPPWDRGHTEAF
TRBJ1-1 | TRBV30 | AWSTLTEAF
TRBJ2-1 | TRBV7-2 | ASSLVARAASEQF
TRBJ1-5 | TRBV10-3 | AISASERNQPQH
TRBJ2-2 | TRBV7-2 | ASSLVGTSGLNTGELF
TRBJ1-5 | TRBV9 | ASSPLSAPNQPQH
TRBJ2-5 | TRBV30 | AWCPGGGQETQY
TRBJ2-2 | TRBV6-6 | ASSRSQGAPGELF
TRBJ2-7 | TRBV30 | AWSVRDLRIYEQY
TRBJ2-3 | TRBV7-2 | ASSPVSGGHTQY